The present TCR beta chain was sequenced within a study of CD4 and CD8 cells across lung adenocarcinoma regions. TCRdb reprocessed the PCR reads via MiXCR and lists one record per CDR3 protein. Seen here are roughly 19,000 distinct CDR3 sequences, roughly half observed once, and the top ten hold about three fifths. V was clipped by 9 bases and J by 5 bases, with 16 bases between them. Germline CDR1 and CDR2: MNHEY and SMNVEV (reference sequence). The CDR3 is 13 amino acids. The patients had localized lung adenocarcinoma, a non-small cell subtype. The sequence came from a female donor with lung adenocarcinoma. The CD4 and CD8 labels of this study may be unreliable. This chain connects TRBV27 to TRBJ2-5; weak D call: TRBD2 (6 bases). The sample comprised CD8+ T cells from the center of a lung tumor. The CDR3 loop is CASSRRGSETQYF. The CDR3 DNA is TGTGCCAGTTCTCGTCGGGGGAGTGAGACCCAGTACTTC.